The present T cell receptor beta chain was sequenced within a study of blood T cells in healthy people across ages. Germline V gene sequence: CDR1 LGHNA, CDR2 YNFKEQ. The CDR3 has 15 amino acids. Trimming pared 0 bases from V and 3 bases from J, leaving 12 bases between. This clonotype has only a few counts. Its antigen is not identified. The individuals who served as donors were healthy Caucasians living in Russia, aged roughly 6 to 90. A second about 7 to 11 cycle PCR used barcoded and J-beta primers. TCRdb reprocessed the 5' RACE reads via MiXCR and lists one record per CDR3 protein. The sample holds over 700,000 distinct CDR3 sequences; about 25% are singletons and the top ten take more than 7.5%. The study's findings and limits: Not knowing donor CMV status may have confounded expanded clonotype changes.

This sample also appeared in a second study, on T cells of mothers and their children. As reported in that work: Each child contributed some 3 million TCR beta CDR3 reads, while each mother contributed over 8 million.

The source of this sequence is a boy between 10 and 17 years old in good health. The chain carries TRBV4-2 and TRBJ2-7; D remains ambiguous. Sequences were obtained from blood. The CDR3 sequence: CASSQELYSYYEQYF. CDR3 sequence (DNA): TGTGCCAGCAGCCAAGAACTCTACAGTTACTACGAGCAGTACTTC.